This T cell receptor (beta chain) was observed in a study of CD8 T cells in ankylosing spondylitis. In this sample, this clonotype turned up many times. TCRdb used MiXCR to reprocess the 5' RACE reads, holding one entry per CDR3 protein. The data show 200,000 to 250,000 distinct CDR3 sequences, about 10% seen once. The sequence was obtained from a male donor with ankylosing spondylitis or in good health (not recorded which). Sequencing was carried out using blood, either unsorted or a sorted T cell fraction (not recorded which).

The CDR3 DNA sequence: TGCGCCAGCTCGGCGGGGGAGACCCAGTACTTC. It specifies CASSAGETQYF. The chain recombines TRBV5-1 with TRBJ2-5, with D tentatively TRBD2 (6 bases). V lost 7 bases and J 5 bases, leaving 9 bases between the germline ends. CDR3 length: 11 amino acids. The V gene's germline CDR1 is SGHRS and CDR2 YFSETQ.